The 23 T cell receptor beta chains listed next were all sequenced from one sample in a study of PD-1 blockade in mismatch repair-deficient tumors. The data were produced by immunoSEQ multiplex PCR, yet TCRdb's version contains in-frame clones alone and is incomplete. The data contain 120,000 or so clones, approximately 86% of them singletons. The sequencing used peripheral blood, collected 44 weeks after starting pembrolizumab. These TCRs come from an adult with mismatch repair-deficient cancer.

This clone came up once. The chain couples TRBV13 to TRBJ2-2, with TRBD1 identical over 8 bases. The CDR3 contains 16 residues. CDR1 and CDR2 (germline): PRHDT, FYEKMQ (reference sequence). V lost 5 bases and J lost 1; bases outside the gene matches: 6. CDR3 region: CASSPRTGQNTGELFF. In DNA form, the CDR3 reads TGTGCCAGCAGCCCAAGGACAGGGCAGAACACCGGGGAGCTGTTTTTT.

The J gene is TRBJ1-2, the V gene TRBV30, with 7 bases that match TRBD1. The CDR3 sequence is 14 residues long. CDR1 is GTSNPN and CDR2 is SVGIG in the germline V gene (reference sequence). V dropped 2 bases and J dropped 3; count of bases not matched to a gene: 6. CDR3 sequence reads: CAWSRWDSHYGYTF. CDR3 nucleotides: TGTGCCTGGAGTCGTTGGGACAGCCACTATGGCTACACCTTC.

The chain uses TRBV11-3 and TRBJ2-7; tentative D call: TRBD1 (6 bases). Germline V gene lookup returns CDR1 SGHNT and CDR2 YENEEA. V lost 1 base to trimming and J lost 1 base, with 8 bases between them. The CDR3 extends over 14 amino acids. The CDR3: CASSLGTGSYEQYF. CDR3 in DNA: TGTGCCAGCAGCTTAGGTACAGGGTCCTACGAGCAGTACTTC.

The gene calls are TRBV5-4 and TRBJ2-3; TRBD2 matches 8 bases. Trimming removed 4 bases from V and 2 bases from J; junction bases left unmatched: 6. The CDR3 contains 15 residues. The germline gives CDR1 SGHNT, CDR2 YYREEE (reference sequence). The CDR3 DNA reads TGTGCCAGCAGCCGGGGGGGAGTGTCCACAGATACGCAGTATTTT. Translating it yields CASSRGGVSTDTQYF.

CDR3 DNA: TGTGCCAGCAGCCAAGATTCCCTGAACATATATTTT. Amino acid sequence: CASSQDSLNIYF. V is TRBV14 and J is TRBJ1-3; no clear D gene. CDR3 size: 12 residues. Germline V gene sequence: CDR1 SGHDN, CDR2 FVKESK. V was cut by 0 bases and J by 12 bases, with 9 bases left in between.

CDR3 sequence (DNA): TGTGCCAGCGCTCAACAGGGTTACGGGAACACCGGGGAGCTGTTTTTT. Translation: CASAQQGYGNTGELFF. V is TRBV27 and J is TRBJ2-2, with a weak D call TRBD1 (6 bases). This CDR3 is 16 amino acids long. V lost 8 bases to trimming and J lost 1 base, with 17 bases between them. The germline gives CDR1 MNHEY, CDR2 SMNVEV (reference sequence).

The chain has TRBV2 and TRBJ2-7, with D perhaps given as TRBD1 or TRBD2 (6 bases each). Germline V gene sequence: CDR1 SNHLY, CDR2 FYNNEI. V was trimmed by 3 bases and J by 6 bases, leaving 18 bases between them. This CDR3 spans 15 amino acids. The CDR3 DNA reads TGTGCCAGCAGTGAGAATGTACAGGGACTCACCGAGCAGTACTTC. This codes for CASSENVQGLTEQYF. Filled out from reference TRBV2 and TRBJ2-7, the complete variable domain reads EPEVTQTPSHQVTQMGQEVILRCVPISNHLYFYWYRQILGQKVEFLVSFYNNEISEKSEIFDDQFSVERPDGSNFTLKIRSTKLEDSAMYFCASSENVQGLTEQYFGPGTRLTVT.

The chain is built from TRBV25-1 and TRBJ1-2; D not certain. This CDR3 region has 14 residues. Trimming left V 0 bases short and J 4 bases short, with 9 bases between. The V gene's germline CDR1 is MGHDK and CDR2 SYGVNS. CDR3: CASSEYQGSYGYTF. CDR3 DNA: TGTGCCAGCAGTGAATATCAAGGGTCCTATGGCTACACCTTC.

In this sample, this clone is large. This chain links TRBV19 with TRBJ1-4; D not certain. The CDR3 has 13 residues. CDR1 is LNHDA, CDR2 SQIVND, per germline (reference sequence). With 5 bases removed from V and 8 bases from J, the gap between germline ends came to 12 bases. The CDR3 nucleotides are TGTGCCAGTAGTCATCAGGACGGGGAAAAACTGTTTTTT. Translation: CASSHQDGEKLFF. Full variable domain (missing parts from reference TRBV19 and TRBJ1-4): DGGITQSPKYLFRKEGQNVTLSCEQNLNHDAMYWYRQDPGQGLRLIYYSQIVNDFQKGDIAEGYSVSREKKESFPLTVTSAQKNPTAFYLCASSHQDGEKLFFGSGTQLSVL.

The V call is TRBV11-2, the J call TRBJ2-3, with 9 positions matching TRBD2. The CDR3 extends over 16 amino acids. The germline CDR1 and CDR2 sequences are SGHAT and FQNNGV. With V trimmed by 0 bases and J by 11 bases, 12 bases remained unmatched. CDR3: CASSLDQLAGSGWQYF. The CDR3 coding sequence is TGTGCCAGCAGCTTAGATCAACTAGCGGGTTCAGGGTGGCAGTATTTT.

This CDR3 reads CASSLATPERAFF. The CDR3 DNA reads as TGCGCCAGCAGCTTGGCAACCCCGGAAAGAGCTTTCTTT. V usage is TRBV5-1 and J usage is TRBJ1-1, with unresolved D. CDR1 SGHRS and CDR2 YFSETQ come from the germline V gene. V was pared by 0 bases and J by 10 bases, with 13 bases between. CDR3 length: 13 amino acids. Based on the CDR3 plus reference TRBV5-1 and TRBJ1-1, the full variable domain is KAGVTQTPRYLIKTRGQQVTLSCSPISGHRSVSWYQQTPGQGLQFLFEYFSETQRNKGNFPGRFSGRQFSNSRSEMNVSTLELGDSALYLCASSLATPERAFFGQGTRLTVV.

The chain joins TRBV28 to TRBJ2-1, with 9 bases matching TRBD2. The ends lost 6 bases at V and 4 bases at J; junction bases unmatched: 7. This CDR3 is built from 15 residues. From germline, CDR1 is MDHEN and CDR2 SYDVKM. This chain's CDR3 is CASSQLAGAYNEQFF. The CDR3 DNA sequence: TGTGCCAGCAGCCAACTAGCGGGTGCTTACAATGAGCAGTTCTTC.

The DNA of the CDR3 is TGCGCCAGCAGCCCGGGGGACAGGCTCAATCAGCCCCAGCATTTT. Translating gives CASSPGDRLNQPQHF. The chain employs TRBV5-1 and TRBJ1-5, with 8 bases matching TRBD1. This CDR3 contains 15 residues. V trimming: 4 bases; J trimming: 3 bases; junction bases outside the gene matches: 6. Germline V lookup: CDR1 SGHRS, CDR2 YFSETQ.

The genes are TRBV28 and TRBJ2-3; no clear D gene. Germline V gene data show CDR1 as MDHEN and CDR2 as SYDVKM. CDR3 length: 14 residues. Trimming shortened V by 5 bases and J by 2 bases, and 11 bases separated the two germline ends. DNA for the CDR3: TGTGCCAGCAGTCTACCGGTTGTCACAGATACGCAGTATTTT. Encoded protein: CASSLPVVTDTQYF.

The chain joins TRBV4-3 to TRBJ2-1; D ambiguous. V dropped 1 base and J dropped 10 bases, with 11 bases sitting between them. The CDR3 has 13 amino acids. Looked up from germline, CDR1 is LGHNA and CDR2 is YSLEER. The CDR3 reads CASSQVVGIEQFF. CDR3 coding DNA: TGCGCCAGCAGCCAAGTCGTAGGGATAGAGCAGTTCTTC.

V usage is TRBV4-1 and J usage is TRBJ2-1, with 9 nucleotides matching TRBD1. V was clipped by 6 bases and J by 4 bases; unmatched bases: 10. This CDR3 has 16 amino acids. Germline V gene lookup returns CDR1 MGHRA and CDR2 YSYEKL. CDR3 sequence reads: CASSSPRTGAYNEQFF. The CDR3 coding sequence is TGCGCCAGCAGTTCTCCGAGGACAGGGGCTTACAATGAGCAGTTCTTC.

This clone has just a few counts. This chain connects TRBV2 to TRBJ1-2; maybe TRBD1 (6 bases). CDR1 is SNHLY, CDR2 FYNNEI, per germline. Deletions cut 3 bases from V and 6 bases from J, with 8 bases between. This CDR3 region has 12 residues. This CDR3 is CASSDRGNGYTF. The CDR3 bases are TGTGCCAGCAGTGACAGGGGAAATGGCTACACCTTC.

The rearrangement joins TRBV4-2 to TRBJ2-7; TRBD2 aligns across 11 bases. Germline CDR1 LGHNA, CDR2 YNFKEQ. Trimming cost V 0 bases and J 3 bases; bases outside gene matches: 16. The CDR3 loop spans 20 amino acids. The CDR3 sequence is CASSQDLYEGLAATDYEQYF. CDR3 in DNA: TGTGCCAGCAGCCAAGATTTATATGAGGGACTAGCGGCAACAGACTACGAGCAGTACTTC.

Only a few counts were recorded for this clone. This chain links TRBV10-1 with TRBJ2-7, with D maybe TRBD2 (5 bases). Trimming pared 4 bases from V and 7 bases from J, leaving 11 bases between. The CDR3 totals 12 residues. The germline gives CDR1 WNHNN, CDR2 SYGVQD (reference sequence). CDR3 residues: CASSVRVGEQYF. The CDR3 coding sequence is TGCGCCAGCAGTGTGAGGGTGGGTGAGCAGTACTTC.

This rearrangement joins TRBV2 to TRBJ2-4; 15 bases align to TRBD2. There are 17 residues in the CDR3. V shed 2 bases, J shed 7 bases, and the junction held 6 bases outside the gene matches. CDR1 is SNHLY and CDR2 is FYNNEI in the germline V gene. CDR3 nucleotide sequence: TGTGCCAGCAGTGAATTGGGACTAGCGGGAGGCGGGAACATTCAGTACTTC. This sequence encodes CASSELGLAGGGNIQYF. The full variable domain, with the rest looked up from reference TRBV2 and TRBJ2-4, is EPEVTQTPSHQVTQMGQEVILRCVPISNHLYFYWYRQILGQKVEFLVSFYNNEISEKSEIFDDQFSVERPDGSNFTLKIRSTKLEDSAMYFCASSELGLAGGGNIQYFGAGTRLSVL.

In nucleotides, the CDR3 is TGTGCCACCAGCAAACCGACAGGGCTTGGCTACACCTTC. Translation gives CATSKPTGLGYTF. The chain uses TRBV15 and TRBJ1-2; 7 positions agree with TRBD1. The CDR3 runs to 13 residues. The V gene end was trimmed by 4 bases and the J gene end by 7 bases; junction bases not matched to a gene: 6. The V gene's germline CDR1 is LNHNV and CDR2 YYDKDF (reference sequence).

The gene calls are TRBV7-9 and TRBJ2-3, with a weak D call TRBD2 (6 bases). Looked up from germline, CDR1 is SEHNR and CDR2 is FQNEAQ (reference sequence). The CDR3 length is 13 residues. V shed 8 bases and J shed 4 bases, with 13 bases lying between them. The CDR3 is CASLRGNADTQYF. In nucleotides, the CDR3 is TGTGCCAGCTTACGGGGGAACGCAGATACGCAGTATTTT.

The chain combines TRBV27 with TRBJ2-6; D possibly corresponds to TRBD2 (5 bases). Trimming cost V 7 bases and J 0 bases, with 10 bases left between them. This CDR3 region has 15 residues. Germline CDR1 reads MNHEY; CDR2 reads SMNVEV (reference sequence). CDR3 protein: CASMDWTSGANVLTF. The CDR3 region has the DNA TGTGCCAGCATGGACTGGACCTCTGGGGCCAACGTCCTGACTTTC. The whole variable domain, filled in from reference TRBV27 and TRBJ2-6, reads EAQVTQNPRYLITVTGKKLTVTCSQNMNHEYMSWYRQDPGLGLRQIYYSMNVEVTDKGDVPEGYKVSRKEKRNFPLILESPSPNQTSLYFCASMDWTSGANVLTFGAGSRLTVL.